This T cell receptor (beta chain) was documented in a study of post-analysis software for immune sequencing data. Points from the study as a whole: A handful of TRBV segments were significantly more frequent in patients than in controls. TRBV5-6, TRBV5-1 and TRBV20-1 were among these segments.

This clonotype was observed a few times. No antigen is known for it. Germline V lookup: CDR1 SQVTM, CDR2 ANQGSEA. The V and J ends lost 0 bases and 8 bases respectively, with 28 bases between them. The CDR3 contains 18 residues. The TCR beta cDNA libraries carried unique molecular identifiers. Via MiXCR, TCRdb re-called the PCR reads, giving one row per CDR3 protein. The sample has roughly 400,000 distinct CDR3 sequences; 30% to 45% are singletons. The sequence was collected from a girl under 10 years old with multiple sclerosis. V usage is TRBV29-1 and J usage is TRBJ1-2; TRBD1 is a possible D gene (5 bases). The material sequenced was blood. The CDR3 DNA reads as TGCAGCGTTGAAGAGGGGGATTGGACATTTCTAGGCGGGTCAGGCTACACCTTC. Protein product: CSVEEGDWTFLGGSGYTF.